One sample yielded the 8 T cell receptor beta chains listed below, sequenced in a study of cytomegalovirus exposure and HLA in healthy donors. Only in-frame clones appear in the TCRdb table, and some are missing; sequencing was by immunoSEQ multiplex PCR. The sample has 100,000 to 150,000 clones; 85% to 90% are singletons. Material for sequencing was PBMCs. The receptors come from a man aged 25 to 40 in good health and CMV-seronegative.

This clone was seen more than once but under ten times. CDR3 region: CASSKGQGNSPLHF. The CDR3 DNA is TGTGCCAGCAGCAAGGGACAGGGGAATTCACCCCTCCACTTT. V usage is TRBV9 and J usage is TRBJ1-6; TRBD1 matches at 10 bases. The CDR3 extends over 14 amino acids. Germline-derived CDR1 and CDR2 are SGDLS and YYNGEE. V shed 4 bases and J 7 bases; nucleotides not matched to a gene: 2.

The CDR3 loop reads CASSEAGLAGGQQFF. The CDR3 bases are TGTGCCAGCAGTGAGGCTGGACTAGCGGGAGGGCAGCAGTTCTTC. V and J are TRBV2 and TRBJ2-1; 15 bases fit TRBD2. The CDR3 is 15 amino acids. Trimming cost V 3 bases and J 11 bases; bases outside gene matches: 5. Germline V CDR1 and CDR2: SNHLY, FYNNEI.

The chain carries TRBV18 and TRBJ1-2, with no clear D. Germline V gene sequence: CDR1 KGHSH, CDR2 LQKENI. Deletions cut 3 bases from V and 0 bases from J, with 14 bases between. The CDR3 is 16 residues long. The CDR3: CASSPEVARANYGYTF. In DNA form, the CDR3 reads TGTGCCAGCTCACCCGAAGTCGCGCGAGCTAACTATGGCTACACCTTC. Full variable domain (rest looked up from reference TRBV18 and TRBJ1-2): NAGVMQNPRHLVRRRGQEARLRCSPMKGHSHVYWYRQLPEEGLKFMVYLQKENIIDESGMPKERFSAEFPKEGPSILRIQQVVRGDSAAYFCASSPEVARANYGYTFGSGTRLTVV.

For this clone: The sample holds other DNA sequences that translate to the same CDR3. The chain links TRBV9 to TRBJ2-7; D unclear. The V gene lost 0 bases and the J gene lost 7 bases, with 5 bases spanning the gap. In germline, CDR1 is SGDLS, CDR2 YYNGEE. The CDR3 is 11 residues long. The CDR3 nucleotides are TGTGCCAGCAGCGTAGGTCGTGAGCAGTACTTC. It translates to CASSVGREQYF.

The rearrangement joins TRBV4-1 to TRBJ1-2, with 8 bases lining up with TRBD1. This CDR3 region has 14 residues. The V and J ends lost 4 bases and 2 bases, in that order; junction bases with no gene match: 3. Germline CDR1 is MGHRA and CDR2 is YSYEKL. CDR3: CASSPRTGNYGYTF. As DNA, the CDR3 is TGCGCCAGCAGCCCGCGGACAGGGAACTATGGCTACACCTTC.

V is TRBV6-5 and J is TRBJ1-3, with D unresolved. The V gene's germline CDR1 is MNHEY and CDR2 SVGAGI. V was cut by 6 bases and J by 6 bases, with 9 bases left in between. The length of the CDR3 is 12 residues. The CDR3 here is CASRSHTNTIYF. As DNA, the CDR3 is TGTGCCAGCAGATCCCACACAAACACCATATATTTT.

The J gene is TRBJ2-7, the V gene TRBV5-1, with TRBD2 matching 11 bases. Trimming at V came to 0 bases and at J to 4 bases, leaving 9 bases not matched to a gene. The CDR3 length is 17 residues. Germline-derived CDR1 and CDR2 are SGHRS and YFSETQ. In DNA, the CDR3 is TGCGCCAGCAGCTTGGGTGCTCGGGGACTAGCGGATTACGAGCAGTACTTC. The encoded protein is CASSLGARGLADYEQYF.

V and J are TRBV6-1 and TRBJ1-1; TRBD1 matches 8 bases. J lost 10 bases, V lost 3 bases, and 13 bases had no gene match. The CDR3 consists of 15 residues. Germline loops: CDR1 MNHNS, CDR2 SASEGT. The chain's CDR3 is CASSEAEDRGVVAFF. In DNA, the CDR3 is TGTGCCAGCAGTGAGGCAGAAGACAGGGGTGTGGTAGCTTTCTTT.